The 8 T cell receptor beta chains presented below share a single source sample, sequenced in a study of blood T cell repertoires in COVID-19. Assay: immunoSEQ multiplex PCR; the TCRdb copy retains only in-frame clones and omits some. Among hundreds of thousands of clones listed, 75% to 90% were seen once. Sequencing was performed on PBMCs or T cells enriched from blood (not recorded which). The receptors were sampled from a man aged 25 to 40 who had recovered from COVID-19.

This sequence joins TRBV2 and TRBJ1-2; D not certain. The V end lost 4 bases, the J end lost 4 bases, and 10 bases lay between the germline ends. Germline CDR1 is SNHLY and CDR2 is FYNNEI. This CDR3 spans 13 amino acids. CDR3 nucleotide sequence: TGTGCCAGCAGTGGCCAAACATTCTATGGCTACACCTTC. Translation gives CASSGQTFYGYTF.

The chain has TRBV20-1 and TRBJ2-7; the D gene is possibly TRBD2 (5 bases). The CDR3 loop spans 14 amino acids. Germline assignment: CDR1 DFQATT and CDR2 SNEGSKA (reference sequence). V was shortened by 3 bases and J by 0 bases, with 12 bases between the two germline ends. The CDR3 loop reads CSASFLGSSYEQYF. The CDR3 bases are TGCAGTGCTAGTTTTTTGGGGAGCTCCTACGAGCAGTACTTC.

This clone was counted only a few times. The CDR3: CASSSPGQRNTEAFF. CDR3 sequence (DNA): TGTGCCAGCAGTTCTCCGGGACAAAGGAACACTGAAGCTTTCTTT. The genes are TRBV27 and TRBJ1-1; perhaps TRBD1 as D (6 bases). Per germline, CDR1 MNHEY and CDR2 SMNVEV (reference sequence). V dropped 4 bases and J dropped 1 base, with 13 bases sitting between them. There are 15 residues in the CDR3.

This sequence joins TRBV6-4 and TRBJ2-1, with D possibly being TRBD1 (6 bases). This CDR3 contains 13 residues. V lost 4 bases and J 10 bases, leaving 14 bases between the germline ends. From germline, CDR1 is MRHNA and CDR2 SNTAGT. CDR3 sequence reads: CASSANFGTEQFF. The CDR3 DNA reads as TGTGCCAGCAGTGCGAACTTCGGGACAGAGCAGTTCTTC.

In its sample, this clone was seen once. CDR3 sequence: CASSLTTGPLYGYTF. CDR3 in DNA: TGCGCCAGCAGCCTAACGACAGGGCCGCTCTATGGCTACACCTTC. The chain joins TRBV4-1 to TRBJ1-2, with 7 bases fitting TRBD1. This CDR3 has 15 amino acids. V shed 4 bases, J shed 4 bases, and the junction held 9 bases outside the gene matches. The V gene's germline CDR1 is MGHRA and CDR2 YSYEKL.

This sequence joins TRBV24-1 and TRBJ2-2; a possible D gene is TRBD2 (6 bases). V lost 10 bases and J lost 1, with 9 bases in between. This CDR3 contains 13 residues. Germline V lookup: CDR1 KGHDR, CDR2 SFDVKD. CDR3 in amino acids: CATTEGNTGELFF. The CDR3 DNA follows: TGTGCCACTACGGAGGGGAACACCGGGGAGCTGTTTTTT.

The V and J genes are TRBV9 and TRBJ1-5; D unclear. V dropped 2 bases and J dropped 5 bases, with 8 bases sitting between them. The CDR3 spans 13 residues. Germline CDR1 reads SGDLS; CDR2 reads YYNGEE. In DNA form, the CDR3 reads TGTGCCAGCAGCGTGGCCACAGATCAGCCCCAGCATTTT. Its translation: CASSVATDQPQHF.

The V call is TRBV9, the J call TRBJ2-5; D not certain. The V and J ends lost 4 bases and 4 bases respectively, with 29 bases between them. CDR1 is SGDLS and CDR2 is YYNGEE in the germline V gene. The length of the CDR3 is 19 residues. The DNA of the CDR3 is TGTGCCAGCAGCTCCACCGGGTCCAGAAACAACTTGGTAGGAGAGACCCAGTACTTC. It yields the protein CASSSTGSRNNLVGETQYF.